This T cell receptor beta chain originates from a study of vaccination effects on CD4 cells after COVID-19. At the level of the study: Expansion with viral peptide pools was applied to antigen-specific CD4+ T cells by the ViraFEST assay prior to sequencing. Relative to the second dose, post-vaccine samples were obtained a median of 72 days later. Study-wide results and caveats: Healthy vaccine recipients' vaccine-induced clones were almost all SARS-CoV-2 mono-reactive.

Only in-frame clones appear in the TCRdb table, and some are missing; sequencing was by immunoSEQ multiplex PCR. The sample lists about 73,000 clones; 73% were seen once. On this clone itself: The antigen remains undetermined.

CDR1 and CDR2 (germline): MGHRA, YSYEKL. V was shortened by 1 base and J by 4 bases, with 16 bases between the two germline ends. This CDR3 spans 16 amino acids. The culture ran for nine to ten days, and then CD4+ T cells were isolated. Each participant received a vaccine that was either BNT162b2 or mRNA-1273, given as two doses. This TCR was recovered from a human donor who received a COVID-19 vaccine. The V call is TRBV4-1, the J call TRBJ2-5; a possible D gene is TRBD1 (5 bases). The material was CD4+ T cells from PBMCs cultured without peptide, obtained after COVID-19 vaccination. CDR3 nucleotides: TGCGCCAGCAGCCAAGGCCTAGGGGATTGGGGAGAGACCCAGTACTTC. Amino acids: CASSQGLGDWGETQYF.